This T cell receptor beta chain was sequenced in a study of control samples from healthy donors and cancer patients. Repertoires were generated with immunoSEQ multiplex PCR, while TCRdb's copy carries only in-frame clones and drops some. The table includes some 140,000 clones, roughly 94% detected once. From germline, CDR1 is LNHDA and CDR2 SQIVND (reference sequence). V was pared by 8 bases and J by 0 bases, with 8 bases between. The CDR3 runs to 13 residues. This TCR was sampled from a man in his forties in good health. The rearrangement uses TRBV19 and TRBJ1-3; D is unclear. Sequenced: blood. The CDR3 protein is CASRYFSGNTIYF. CDR3 sequence (DNA): TGTGCCAGTCGGTACTTCTCTGGAAACACCATATATTTT. Variable domain in full (rest from reference TRBV19 and TRBJ1-3): DGGITQSPKYLFRKEGQNVTLSCEQNLNHDAMYWYRQDPGQGLRLIYYSQIVNDFQKGDIAEGYSVSREKKESFPLTVTSAQKNPTAFYLCASRYFSGNTIYFGEGSWLTVV.